This T cell receptor beta chain was recorded in a study of T cells in localized non-small cell lung cancer. Study-wide results and caveats: There was an association of higher blood T cell density with longer overall survival. Uninvolved adjacent lung had higher T cell clonality than tumor and all other tissues.

The method was immunoSEQ multiplex PCR; TCRdb's version includes in-frame clones alone and lacks a portion of them. Of tens of thousands of clones in the sample, roughly four fifths are singletons; the top ten hold roughly 13%. Points on this clone: The antigen is unknown.

V dropped 4 bases and J dropped 1 base, with 8 bases sitting between them. Germline values: CDR1 SGHVS, CDR2 FQNEAQ. This CDR3 has 13 residues. The source of this sequence is a female donor of 60 years or more with stage I lung adenocarcinoma. The genes are TRBV7-8 and TRBJ2-7; possible D gene TRBD1, 6 bases. The source material was peripheral blood, sampled before any cancer treatment. The CDR3 reads CASSSGQSYEQYF. CDR3 bases: TGTGCCAGCAGCTCCGGACAGTCCTACGAGCAGTACTTC.